The source of this T cell receptor (beta chain) is a study of blood T cell repertoires in COVID-19. Turning to the study itself: Sites in the United States, Italy and Spain provided acute and convalescent COVID-19 samples. T cells, B-cell-depleted T cells, or PBMCs provided the cDNA or gDNA that served as material.

The length of the CDR3 is 15 residues. Germline values: CDR1 MNHEY, CDR2 SMNVEV (reference sequence). The V gene end was trimmed by 5 bases and the J gene end by 7 bases; junction bases not matched to a gene: 5. Original methodology: Amplification with reference gene primers provided the estimates of nucleated cell counts. The table came from immunoSEQ multiplex PCR; TCRdb's copy has only in-frame clones and leaves some out. From that table come the V and J calls and clone size; the DNA was used to work out D and trimming. Of hundreds of thousands of clones listed, roughly 88% are singletons. In this sample, this clone turned up once.

The specimen was peripheral blood. The chain has TRBV27 and TRBJ2-1, with TRBD2 matching 13 bases. The source is a woman in her twenties or thirties with active or convalescent COVID-19. CDR3: CASSPGTSGTNEQFF. In DNA, the CDR3 is TGTGCCAGCAGTCCGGGGACTAGCGGGACAAATGAGCAGTTCTTC.